This T cell receptor (beta chain) came from a study of shared clonotypes between healthy human individuals. Researchers ran the assay at a deep level. Some clones are missing from TCRdb's copy, which holds only in-frame ones; the method was immunoSEQ multiplex PCR. The table has about 2.3 million clones, about 90% seen once; the top ten hold more than 0.35%. To note about this clone: Other DNA sequences in the sample encode the same CDR3.

Donors, without exception, were Caucasian adults residing in Nashville, Tennessee. This CDR3 has 13 residues. Per the germline V gene, CDR1 is SGHTA and CDR2 is FQGTGA. V shed 0 bases and J shed 4 bases, with 6 bases lying between them. Input material: naive CD4+ T cells from PBMCs. Specified subset: CD45RA+ positively selected. The receptor was derived from a young man in good health. Some clones in this sample may be carry-over from other donors' samples. V is TRBV7-3 and J is TRBJ1-1; D is possibly TRBD1 (5 bases). As DNA, the CDR3 is TGTGCCAGCAGCTTAACCGGGGGCACTGAAGCTTTCTTT. This codes for CASSLTGGTEAFF. Using reference TRBV7-3 and TRBJ1-1 for the parts outside the CDR3, the full variable domain is GAGVSQTPSNKVTEKGKYVELRCDPISGHTALYWYRQSLGQGPEFLIYFQGTGAADDSGLPNDRFFAVRPEGSVSTLKIQRTERGDSAVYLCASSLTGGTEAFFGQGTRLTVV.